The 12 T cell receptor beta chains given below trace back to one sample, sequenced in a study of shared clonotypes between healthy human individuals. Profiled with immunoSEQ multiplex PCR; TCRdb holds only in-frame clones, not every one. The sample lists some 530,000 clones; 70% to 80% were seen once. Material for sequencing was PBMCs. These TCRs come from a woman between 40 and 50 years old in good health. Some clones in this sample may be carry-over from other donors' samples.

The chain links TRBV7-3 to TRBJ2-7; D not certain. CDR1 and CDR2 (germline): SGHTA, FQGTGA. The CDR3 loop spans 14 amino acids. Trimming left V 0 bases short and J 5 bases short, with 11 bases between. CDR3 DNA: TGTGCCAGCAGCTTAACGCCCGGGCAAAACGAGCAGTACTTC. It yields the protein CASSLTPGQNEQYF.

CDR3 region: CAWSGLAGATDTQYF. The CDR3, as DNA: TGTGCCTGGAGTGGACTAGCGGGGGCCACAGATACGCAGTATTTT. V and J are TRBV30 and TRBJ2-3, with 12 bases that match TRBD2. This CDR3 is built from 15 residues. V lost 1 base to trimming and J lost 2 bases; unmatched junction nucleotides: 1. Germline CDR1 is GTSNPN and CDR2 is SVGIG (reference sequence). Together with reference TRBV30 and TRBJ2-3, the CDR3 gives the full variable domain: SQTIHQWPATLVQPVGSPLSLECTVEGTSNPNLYWYRQAAGRGLQLLFYSVGIGQISSEVPQNLSASRPQDRQFILSSKKLLLSDSGFYLCAWSGLAGATDTQYFGPGTRLTVL.

V and J are TRBV6-1 and TRBJ1-1; no definite D call. Per germline, CDR1 MNHNS and CDR2 SASEGT. The CDR3 is 14 amino acids. V was cut by 6 bases and J by 4 bases, with 15 bases left in between. The CDR3 coding sequence is TGTGCCAGCAGAACTTGGAGGGAGGGCACTGAAGCTTTCTTT. The encoded protein is CASRTWREGTEAFF.

The chain joins TRBV6-6 to TRBJ1-2, with D maybe TRBD1 (6 bases). CDR1 is MNHNY, CDR2 SVGAGI, per germline (reference sequence). CDR3 length: 16 residues. V dropped 0 bases and J dropped 3 bases, with 14 bases sitting between them. CDR3 loop: CASSYSWSGEYYGYTF. CDR3 bases: TGTGCCAGCAGTTACTCGTGGTCAGGGGAGTACTATGGCTACACCTTC.

The V and J genes are TRBV6-1 and TRBJ1-5; D gene ambiguous. The CDR3 totals 14 residues. The germline CDR1 and CDR2 sequences are MNHNS and SASEGT. Deletions cut 3 bases from V and 3 bases from J, with 9 bases between. Here the CDR3 reads CASSDGNHNQPQHF. CDR3 bases: TGTGCCAGCAGTGACGGTAACCACAATCAGCCCCAGCATTTT.

V is TRBV6-1 and J is TRBJ2-2, with D possibly matching TRBD1 (6 bases). CDR3 size: 15 residues. The germline CDR1 and CDR2 sequences are MNHNS and SASEGT. V dropped 6 bases and J dropped 3 bases, with 14 bases sitting between them. For the CDR3, the DNA is TGTGCCAGCAGGTCAAATTGGGGGCACACCGGGGAGCTGTTTTTT. Its translation is CASRSNWGHTGELFF.

This clone was observed once. Other DNA sequences in this sample translate to the same CDR3. The rearrangement joins TRBV6-4 to TRBJ1-1; TRBD1 agrees at 7 bases. The CDR3 spans 13 residues. Looked up from germline, CDR1 is MRHNA and CDR2 is SNTAGT. The V segment lost 6 bases and the J segment 2 bases; nucleotides outside the gene matches: 3. The CDR3 loop reads CASSRTGNTEAFF. The CDR3 DNA follows: TGTGCCAGCAGCCGGACAGGAAACACTGAAGCTTTCTTT.

This chain links TRBV27 with TRBJ2-7; a possible D gene is TRBD2 (6 bases). From germline, CDR1 is MNHEY and CDR2 SMNVEV (reference sequence). The length of the CDR3 is 15 residues. V gave up 6 bases and J gave up 3 bases, with 18 bases separating them. The CDR3 nucleotides read TGTGCCAGCAGGAGCCCGGGACTTCCTTTCTACGAGCAGTACTTC. Translating gives CASRSPGLPFYEQYF.

This clone was detected a few times. The rearrangement uses TRBV14 and TRBJ2-7; 8 nucleotides line up with TRBD1. J lost 0 bases, V lost 2 bases, and 12 bases had no gene match. CDR3 length: 18 amino acids. Germline V CDR1 and CDR2: SGHDN, FVKESK. CDR3: CASSQKTGVLGSSYEQYF. In nucleotides, the CDR3 is TGTGCCAGCAGCCAAAAGACAGGGGTATTGGGTAGCTCCTACGAGCAGTACTTC.

The chain employs TRBV5-4 and TRBJ2-7; TRBD1 or TRBD2 may be the D gene (7 bases each). V was shortened by 2 bases and J by 4 bases, with 16 bases between the two germline ends. CDR1 is SGHNT and CDR2 is YYREEE in the germline V gene (reference sequence). The CDR3 is made up of 15 amino acids. For the CDR3, the DNA is TGTGCCAGCAGCTTACAAAGCAGGGGGGGATACGAGCAGTACTTC. Protein sequence: CASSLQSRGGYEQYF.

The chain couples TRBV18 to TRBJ2-3; tentatively, D is TRBD2 (6 bases). The CDR3 runs 16 residues. V dropped 6 bases and J dropped 0 bases, with 16 bases sitting between them. The V gene's germline CDR1 is KGHSH and CDR2 LQKENI. CDR3 loop: CASSWYGSESTDTQYF. The CDR3 coding sequence is TGTGCCAGCTCTTGGTACGGGAGTGAAAGCACAGATACGCAGTATTTT.

The chain joins TRBV6-5 to TRBJ2-5, with D possibly being TRBD2 (6 bases). The CDR3 is made up of 12 amino acids. V lost 8 bases to trimming and J lost 5 bases, with 12 bases between them. CDR1 is MNHEY, CDR2 SVGAGI, per germline. The CDR3 DNA reads as TGTGCCAGCGCGGGGCTCGGGGAGACCCAGTACTTC. The encoded protein is CASAGLGETQYF.